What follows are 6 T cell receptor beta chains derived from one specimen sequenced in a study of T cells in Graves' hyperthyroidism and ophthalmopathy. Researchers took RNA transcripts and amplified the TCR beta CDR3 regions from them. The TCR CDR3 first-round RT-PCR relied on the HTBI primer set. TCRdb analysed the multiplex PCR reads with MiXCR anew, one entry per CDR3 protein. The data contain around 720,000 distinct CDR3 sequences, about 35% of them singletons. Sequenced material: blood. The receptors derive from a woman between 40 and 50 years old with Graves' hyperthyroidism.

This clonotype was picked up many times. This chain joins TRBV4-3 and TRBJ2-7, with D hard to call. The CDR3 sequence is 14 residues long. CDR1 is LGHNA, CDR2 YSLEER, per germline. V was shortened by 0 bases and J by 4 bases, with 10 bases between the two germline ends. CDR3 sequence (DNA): TGCGCCAGCAGCCAAGATTTAGGTACATACGAGCAGTACTTC. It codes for CASSQDLGTYEQYF.

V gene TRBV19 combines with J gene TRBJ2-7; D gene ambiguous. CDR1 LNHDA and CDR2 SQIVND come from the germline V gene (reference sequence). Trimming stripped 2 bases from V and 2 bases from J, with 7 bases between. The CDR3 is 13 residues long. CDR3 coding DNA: TGTGCCAGTAGTATATCAGAACCCTACGAGCAGTACTTC. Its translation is CASSISEPYEQYF.

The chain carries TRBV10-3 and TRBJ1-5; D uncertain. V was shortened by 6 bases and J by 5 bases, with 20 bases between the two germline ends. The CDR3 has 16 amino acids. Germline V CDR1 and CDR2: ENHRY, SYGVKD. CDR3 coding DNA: TGTGCCATCAGCATCTCTGCTATCGGGATTGATCAGCCCCAGCATTTT. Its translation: CAISISAIGIDQPQHF.

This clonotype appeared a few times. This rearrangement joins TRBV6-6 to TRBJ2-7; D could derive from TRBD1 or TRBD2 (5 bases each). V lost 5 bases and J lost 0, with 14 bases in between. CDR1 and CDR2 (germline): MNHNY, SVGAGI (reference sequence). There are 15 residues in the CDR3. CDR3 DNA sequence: TGTGCCAGCAGTCCCCGGGACCTAAGCTCCTACGAGCAGTACTTC. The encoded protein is CASSPRDLSSYEQYF.

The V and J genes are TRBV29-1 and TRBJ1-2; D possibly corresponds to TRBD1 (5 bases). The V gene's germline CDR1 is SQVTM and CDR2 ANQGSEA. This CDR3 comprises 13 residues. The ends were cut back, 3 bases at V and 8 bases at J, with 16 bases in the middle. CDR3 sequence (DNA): TGCAGCGTTGACGACGGGGCGCTCGGCGGCTACACCTTC. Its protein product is CSVDDGALGGYTF.

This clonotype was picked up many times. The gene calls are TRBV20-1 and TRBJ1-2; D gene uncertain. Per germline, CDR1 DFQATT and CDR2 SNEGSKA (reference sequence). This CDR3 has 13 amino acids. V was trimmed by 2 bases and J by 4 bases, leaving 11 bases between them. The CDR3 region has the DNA TGCAGTGCTAGACGGCAGCCTACCTATGGCTACACCTTC. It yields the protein CSARRQPTYGYTF.